Sequencing of this TCR beta chain was carried out in a study of T cell responses to AZD1222 COVID-19 vaccine. Study-wide background: Second doses at about 4 or about 12 weeks were pooled. Regarding the study as a whole: Donors were mostly white British, more females; clonal diversity possibly underestimated. In the spike-specific TCR repertoire, nearly half reportedly target unmutated variant regions.

Turning to this clone: Its antigen is undetermined.

Profiled with immunoSEQ multiplex PCR; TCRdb holds only in-frame clones, not every one. The table has more than 100,000 clones, roughly 90% seen once. Germline V CDR1 and CDR2: MNHEY, SVGAGI. Trimming took 2 bases from V and 0 from J, leaving 5 bases between them. The CDR3 sequence is 15 residues long. This sample comprised peripheral blood, obtained on day 0 of AZD1222 vaccination. This TCR derives from an adult in good health. This chain joins TRBV6-5 and TRBJ2-6; D is undetermined. CDR3 in DNA: TGTGCCAGCAGTTACGGGGACTCTGGGGCCAACGTCCTGACTTTC. Protein: CASSYGDSGANVLTF.